This T cell receptor beta chain was found in a study of control samples from healthy donors and cancer patients. TCRdb keeps only in-frame clones here, not all; method: immunoSEQ multiplex PCR. The sample holds roughly 180,000 clones, 90% to 95% seen once. CDR1 and CDR2 from the germline V gene are SGHTA and FQGNSA. J gave up 12 bases and V 3 bases, and 7 bases lay outside the gene matches. This CDR3 contains 12 residues. The sample consisted of blood. This chain links TRBV7-2 with TRBJ2-7; TRBD2 matches at 8 bases. The receptor's source is a woman aged 18 to 35 in good health. DNA for the CDR3: TGTGCCAGCAGCTTTCGGGAGGGAGGGAGGTACTTC. This encodes CASSFREGGRYF.